This T cell receptor (beta chain) was documented in a study of blood T cell repertoires in COVID-19. Clones were sequenced by immunoSEQ multiplex PCR, and TCRdb holds only the in-frame ones, with some missing. This table has approximately 310,000 clones, about nine tenths appearing once. The CDR3 covers 14 residues. V lost 5 bases and J lost 4; bases outside the gene matches: 6. The germline CDR1 and CDR2 sequences are GTSNPN and SVGIG (reference sequence). The sample consisted of peripheral blood. The sequence was collected from a man between 50 and 59 years old with active or convalescent COVID-19. The V and J genes are TRBV30 and TRBJ1-1; TRBD1 aligns across 11 bases. CDR3 in DNA: TGTGCCTGGGGACAGGGGGCGGAAGGCACTGAAGCTTTCTTT. It translates to CAWGQGAEGTEAFF.